The clone carrying this T cell receptor beta chain showed up just a few times. Its antigen is undetermined. Unique molecular identifiers were used in preparing the TCRbeta library. TCRdb re-called the PCR reads with MiXCR, one entry per CDR3 protein. The sample holds around 580,000 distinct CDR3 sequences, roughly 30% seen once. These data originate in a study of T-cell reconstitution after alpha-beta-depleted transplantation in children. The germline V gene has CDR1 SGHTA and CDR2 FQGNSA. CDR3 size: 22 residues. V lost 3 bases and J 1 base, leaving 31 bases between the germline ends. Study outcomes and limitations: Counts and diversity of T cells one year after transplant came mostly from newly produced T cells. Reportedly, only several hundred clones from non-depleted graft cells drove alpha-beta T-cell counts at about two months.

This TCR was recovered from a boy under three years old with Wiskott-Aldrich syndrome, due to receive a stem cell transplant. Specimen: PBMCs, collected before TCRalphabeta/CD19-depleted stem cell transplant. The chain carries TRBV7-2 and TRBJ2-1, with D perhaps matching TRBD1 (5 bases). This CDR3 is CASSFLTRLGQWGNRSYNEQFF. For the CDR3, the DNA is TGTGCCAGCAGCTTCCTTACTCGCCTGGGGCAGTGGGGCAACAGATCCTACAATGAGCAGTTCTTC.